Each of the 2 T cell receptor beta chains below was sequenced from the same sample in a study of blood T cell repertoires in COVID-19. Clones were sequenced by immunoSEQ multiplex PCR, and TCRdb holds only the in-frame ones, with some missing. This table has about 100,000 clones, 70% to 90% appearing once. Material for sequencing was peripheral blood. These receptors were collected from a woman older than 75 with acute or convalescent COVID-19.

This clone was found once. The V call is TRBV6-2 or TRBV6-3, the J call TRBJ2-1; TRBD2 agrees at 11 bases. CDR1 and CDR2 from the germline V gene are MNHEY and SVGEGT. The CDR3 contains 19 residues. Losses at the gene ends were 0 bases for V and 0 bases for J; bases not matched to a gene: 7. CDR3 sequence (DNA): TGTGCCAGCAGTTACTCTCCTAGCGGGGGGCCGAGCTCCTACAATGAGCAGTTCTTC. This encodes CASSYSPSGGPSSYNEQFF.

The V call is TRBV5-1, the J call TRBJ1-1; a possible D gene is TRBD1 (5 bases). The germline V and J ends were trimmed by 5 bases and 0 bases, with 11 bases remaining between them. Germline CDR1 is SGHRS and CDR2 is YFSETQ. CDR3 length equals 14 residues. CDR3 protein: CASRSDIMNTEAFF. The CDR3 DNA is TGCGCCAGCAGGTCGGACATCATGAACACTGAAGCTTTCTTT.